These T cell receptor beta chains were read from a single sample in a study of blood T cell repertoires in COVID-19. Some clones are missing from TCRdb's copy, which holds only in-frame ones; the method was immunoSEQ multiplex PCR. Among roughly 90,000 clones listed, roughly 78% were seen once. The sequencing sample was made of peripheral blood. These receptors came from a woman in her seventies with acute or convalescent COVID-19. The CDR3 runs from the conserved cysteine through the conserved F or W. D genes are given only for firm matches. A clone size is listed for some rows: how often the clone was seen (once, few, many), or a class if it is expanded.

CDR3: CASSLASDGYTF
DNA: TGCGCCAGCAGCTTGGCTTCCGATGGCTACACCTTC
size: NA
V: TRBV5-1
D: NA
J: TRBJ1-2

CDR3: CASSETGRNTGELFF
DNA: TGTGCCAGCAGCGAGACTGGGAGGAACACCGGGGAGCTGTTTTTT
size: NA
V: TRBV9
D: NA
J: TRBJ2-2

CDR3: CASSQGELSNYGYTF
DNA: TGTGCCAGCAGCCAAGGAGAACTCTCTAACTATGGCTACACCTTC
size: NA
V: TRBV4-2
D: NA
J: TRBJ1-2

CDR3: CASSYLQQIRWYF
DNA: TGTGCCAGCAGCTACCTCCAACAGATACGATGGTATTTT
size: NA
V: TRBV5-8
D: NA
J: TRBJ2-3

CDR3: CASSLGAPKKGELFF
DNA: TGTGCCAGCAGCTTAGGAGCCCCTAAAAAGGGGGAGCTGTTTTTT
size: NA
V: TRBV11-3
D: NA
J: TRBJ2-2

CDR3: CASGRGTEAFF
DNA: TGTGCCTCAGGTAGGGGGACTGAAGCTTTCTTT
size: NA
V: TRBV10-3
D: NA
J: TRBJ1-1

CDR3: CASSSLTGGIQPQHF
DNA: TGTGCCAGCAGCTCCCTGACAGGGGGCATTCAGCCCCAGCATTTT
size: few
V: TRBV28
D: TRBD1
J: TRBJ1-5

CDR3: CASSYSIRDSEAFF
DNA: TGTGCCAGCAGTTACTCGATACGGGACAGTGAAGCTTTCTTT
size: once
V: TRBV6-5
D: TRBD1
J: TRBJ1-1

CDR3: CASSRQGISGQPQHF
DNA: TGTGCCAGCAGTAGACAGGGGATTAGCGGTCAGCCCCAGCATTTT
size: NA
V: TRBV27
D: TRBD1
J: TRBJ1-5

CDR3: CASSLVGQGDYGYTF
DNA: TGTGCCAGCAGCTTAGTTGGGCAGGGGGACTATGGCTACACCTTC
size: NA
V: TRBV7-2
D: TRBD1
J: TRBJ1-2

CDR3: CAWSVLGHEQYF
DNA: TGTGCCTGGAGTGTACTGGGCCACGAGCAGTACTTC
size: NA
V: TRBV30
D: NA
J: TRBJ2-7

CDR3: CASSPERGAHYNEQFF
DNA: TGTGCCAGCAGTCCAGAGCGAGGCGCCCACTACAATGAGCAGTTCTTC
size: NA
V: TRBV9
D: NA
J: TRBJ2-1

CDR3: CASSIVPGVSSYEQYF
DNA: TGTGCCAGTAGTATAGTTCCAGGCGTCAGCTCCTACGAGCAGTACTTC
size: few
V: TRBV19
D: NA
J: TRBJ2-7

CDR3: CASSVVGLGSHQFF
DNA: TGTGCCAGCAGCGTAGTCGGACTAGGGAGCCATCAGTTCTTC
size: once
V: TRBV9
D: TRBD2
J: TRBJ2-1

CDR3: CASSDQGTGVGYTF
DNA: TGTGCCAGCAGTGACCAAGGGACAGGCGTTGGCTACACCTTC
size: NA
V: TRBV2
D: TRBD1
J: TRBJ1-2

CDR3: CASSSKTRGPNTGELFF
DNA: TGTGCCAGCAGCTCCAAGACCAGGGGCCCGAACACCGGGGAGCTGTTTTTT
size: NA
V: TRBV7-3
D: NA
J: TRBJ2-2

CDR3: CASSGRTSGRTTGELFF
DNA: TGTGCCAGCAGTGGCCGGACTAGCGGGAGGACCACCGGGGAGCTGTTTTTT
size: few
V: TRBV2
D: TRBD2
J: TRBJ2-2

CDR3: CASSLTGWGNTEAFF
DNA: TGCGCCAGCAGCCTTACAGGGTGGGGAAACACTGAAGCTTTCTTT
size: NA
V: TRBV5-1
D: NA
J: TRBJ1-1

CDR3: CASRDPRVDTEAFF
DNA: TGTGCCAGTAGGGATCCCAGGGTAGACACTGAAGCTTTCTTT
size: few
V: TRBV19
D: NA
J: TRBJ1-1

CDR3: CASRNSGTGRSTDTEAFF
DNA: TGTGCCAGCAGGAACTCCGGGACAGGGAGGTCAACGGACACTGAAGCTTTCTTT
size: NA
V: TRBV3-1/TRBV3-2
D: TRBD1
J: TRBJ1-1

CDR3: CASSPGGSWNEQFF
DNA: TGCGCCAGCAGCCCCGGCGGGAGTTGGAATGAGCAGTTCTTC
size: NA
V: TRBV5-1
D: TRBD2
J: TRBJ2-1

CDR3: CASSPTTDPQETQYF
DNA: TGTGCCAGCAGTCCCACGACAGACCCCCAAGAGACCCAGTACTTC
size: NA
V: TRBV7-3
D: NA
J: TRBJ2-5

CDR3: CASSDWSEQFF
DNA: TGTGCCAGCAGTGATTGGAGTGAGCAGTTCTTC
size: NA
V: TRBV6-1
D: NA
J: TRBJ2-1

CDR3: CARSLEQGLSSYEQYF
DNA: TGTGCCAGAAGCTTGGAACAGGGGCTCTCCTCCTACGAGCAGTACTTC
size: NA
V: TRBV5-3
D: TRBD1
J: TRBJ2-7

CDR3: CASSPDQENIQYF
DNA: TGTGCCAGCTCACCCGATCAGGAAAACATTCAGTACTTC
size: NA
V: TRBV18
D: NA
J: TRBJ2-4

CDR3: CASSSIGTGISGANVLTF
DNA: TGCGCCAGCAGTTCGATTGGGACAGGGATCTCTGGGGCCAACGTCCTGACTTTC
size: NA
V: TRBV5-1
D: TRBD1
J: TRBJ2-6

CDR3: CASTKTGYEQYF
DNA: TGTGCCAGCACCAAGACTGGCTACGAGCAGTACTTC
size: NA
V: TRBV12-3/TRBV12-4
D: NA
J: TRBJ2-7

CDR3: CAWSVANRGNQPQHF
DNA: TGTGCCTGGAGTGTTGCTAACAGGGGCAATCAGCCCCAGCATTTT
size: NA
V: TRBV30
D: NA
J: TRBJ1-5

CDR3: CASRRTGGRGYTF
DNA: TGTGCCAGCAGGAGGACAGGGGGCCGTGGCTACACCTTC
size: NA
V: TRBV6-5
D: TRBD1
J: TRBJ1-2

CDR3: CASSNRDRKNTEAFF
DNA: TGTGCCAGCAGCAACCGGGACAGGAAGAACACTGAAGCTTTCTTT
size: NA
V: TRBV5-5
D: TRBD1
J: TRBJ1-1